This T cell receptor beta chain originates from a study of OX40 agonist ivuxolimab in advanced cancers. TCRdb's table, derived via immunoSEQ multiplex PCR, lists solely in-frame clones and lacks some. The sample contains roughly 48,000 clones, about four fifths of which appear only once. The CDR3 is made up of 18 amino acids. The V and J ends lost 4 bases and 1 base, in that order; junction bases with no gene match: 11. Germline V gene sequence: CDR1 SGHTA, CDR2 FQGTGA. Sample: CD4+ or CD8+ T cells sorted from blood, taken in a trial of the OX40 agonist ivuxolimab. The receptor comes from an adult with an advanced solid tumor such as melanoma, head and neck, liver or kidney cancer. The V and J genes are TRBV7-3 and TRBJ2-3; TRBD2 aligns across 10 bases. The DNA of the CDR3 is TGTGCCAGCAGCTCTCAAGCGGGGGGGCGATTGGGCACAGATACGCAGTATTTT. It yields the protein CASSSQAGGRLGTDTQYF.